The 13 T cell receptor beta chains reported below all come from one sample, sequenced in a study of blood T cell repertoires in COVID-19 (dated by TCRdb to the early 2020s). Library preparation was by the immunoSEQ multiplex PCR assay. Drawn from immuneACCESS, this table holds only the in-frame rearrangements with V and J called that TCRdb kept. Clones are partly lost; checked studies trace under half to an unresolved V gene and leave the rest unexplained. The sample contains under 300,000 clones, nearly 90% of them found a single time. Of the sample, under 2.5% falls within the top ten clones. Source material: peripheral blood. The receptor source for this set is an older woman with COVID-19, enrolled during active disease.

V is TRBV10-3 and J is TRBJ1-2, with D perhaps matching TRBD1 (5 bases). V was cut by 2 bases and J by 2 bases, with 6 bases left in between. The CDR3 covers 13 residues. CDR1 and CDR2 from the germline V gene are ENHRY and SYGVKD. The CDR3 nucleotides read TGTGCCATCAGTGAGGCAGGGAACTATGGCTACACCTTC. Its translation: CAISEAGNYGYTF.

V and J are TRBV7-9 and TRBJ1-2; D is unclear. This CDR3 is 15 amino acids long. Germline CDR1 and CDR2: SEHNR and FQNEAQ (reference sequence). The V gene lost 4 bases and the J gene lost 3 bases, with 15 bases spanning the gap. In DNA, the CDR3 is TGTGCCAGCAGCTCAAACCTATTGCGGGACTATGGCTACACCTTC. Its protein is CASSSNLLRDYGYTF. Based on the CDR3 plus reference TRBV7-9 and TRBJ1-2, the full variable domain is DTGVSQNPRHKITKRGQNVTFRCDPISEHNRLYWYRQTLGQGPEFLTYFQNEAQLEKSRLLSDRFSAERPKGSFSTLEIQRTEQGDSAMYLCASSSNLLRDYGYTFGSGTRLTVV.

The rearrangement links TRBV19 to TRBJ2-7; 7 nucleotides line up with TRBD1. The germline V gene has CDR1 LNHDA and CDR2 SQIVND (reference sequence). The CDR3 contains 15 residues. With V trimmed by 9 bases and J by 1 base, 12 bases remained unmatched. Here the CDR3 DNA reads TGTGCCAGCCGGGACAGCTTTAATAATTCCTACGAGCAGTACTTC. As protein: CASRDSFNNSYEQYF.

The sample holds one count of this clone. V and J are TRBV30 and TRBJ1-3; D ambiguous. The V gene's germline CDR1 is GTSNPN and CDR2 SVGIG (reference sequence). The CDR3 extends over 12 amino acids. Between the trimmed V and J ends, which lost 1 base and 3 bases, there was a span of 4 bases. The CDR3 sequence is CAWSDGGNTIYF. CDR3 DNA: TGTGCCTGGAGTGACGGTGGAAACACCATATATTTT.

This chain links TRBV5-1 with TRBJ2-1; D is ambiguous. The CDR3 has 16 amino acids. V shed 0 bases and J shed 2 bases, with 12 bases lying between them. Germline V CDR1 and CDR2: SGHRS, YFSETQ. CDR3 bases: TGCGCCAGCAGCTTGGGGTCAGGTCCGACCTACAATGAGCAGTTCTTC. Protein product: CASSLGSGPTYNEQFF.

V gene TRBV7-3 combines with J gene TRBJ2-5, with D perhaps TRBD1 (6 bases). In germline, CDR1 is SGHTA, CDR2 FQGTGA. The CDR3 loop spans 14 amino acids. Trimming left V 4 bases short and J 7 bases short, with 16 bases between. For the CDR3, the DNA is TGTGCCAGCAGCTCCCACGAGGGGGTTGGGACCCAGTACTTC. Its protein is CASSSHEGVGTQYF.

The sample holds one count of this clone. The chain links TRBV9 to TRBJ1-2; D is unclear. The CDR3 totals 13 residues. The V and J ends lost 3 bases and 7 bases respectively, with 13 bases between them. The germline V gene has CDR1 SGDLS and CDR2 YYNGEE. In nucleotides, the CDR3 is TGTGCCAGCAGCGCCGGGAGGGCTACTGGCTACACCTTC. This encodes CASSAGRATGYTF.

This chain joins TRBV3-1 (or the pseudogene TRBV3-2) and TRBJ1-6; D remains unclear. The germline V and J ends were trimmed by 3 bases and 8 bases, with 5 bases remaining between them. Germline lookup yields CDR1 LGHDT and CDR2 YNNKEL (reference sequence). This CDR3 has 12 amino acids. This CDR3 reads CASSHIHSPLHF. For the CDR3, the DNA is TGTGCCAGCAGCCATATCCATTCACCCCTCCACTTT.

V usage is TRBV5-1 and J usage is TRBJ2-1; D is unresolved. Germline V gene data show CDR1 as SGHRS and CDR2 as YFSETQ. The CDR3 has 11 amino acids. V lost 5 bases, J lost 7 bases, and 7 bases lay in between. The CDR3 loop reads CASRSTNEQFF. The CDR3 bases are TGCGCCAGCAGGTCCACAAATGAGCAGTTCTTC.

CDR3 loop: CASSEGYQGSSGNTIYF. CDR3 DNA sequence: TGTGCCAGCAGTGAAGGGTACCAGGGTAGCTCTGGAAACACCATATATTTT. The rearrangement uses TRBV6-1 and TRBJ1-3; possible D gene TRBD1, 5 bases. Germline loops: CDR1 MNHNS, CDR2 SASEGT. V was cut by 1 base and J by 0 bases, with 13 bases left in between. The CDR3 totals 17 residues.

The chain joins TRBV11-2 to TRBJ2-4, with TRBD2 as a possible D gene (7 bases). Germline V CDR1 and CDR2: SGHAT, FQNNGV. V was shortened by 1 base and J by 1 base, with 14 bases between the two germline ends. The CDR3 loop spans 17 amino acids. The chain's CDR3 is CASSLAGGGWAKNIQYF. The CDR3, as DNA: TGTGCCAGCAGCTTAGCGGGGGGCGGTTGGGCCAAAAACATTCAGTACTTC. The whole variable domain, remainder taken from reference TRBV11-2 and TRBJ2-4, is EAGVAQSPRYKIIEKRQSVAFWCNPISGHATLYWYQQILGQGPKLLIQFQNNGVVDDSQLPKDRFSAERLKGVDSTLKIQPAKLEDSAVYLCASSLAGGGWAKNIQYFGAGTRLSVL.

This rearrangement joins TRBV4-1 to TRBJ2-3, with D maybe TRBD2 (5 bases). Trimming left V 4 bases short and J 1 base short, with 9 bases between. The germline CDR1 and CDR2 sequences are MGHRA and YSYEKL. The CDR3 is 14 residues long. The CDR3 spells CASSLQRGTDTQYF. CDR3 DNA: TGCGCCAGCAGCCTACAGAGGGGCACAGATACGCAGTATTTT.

The chain carries TRBV6-1 and TRBJ2-1, with 8 bases identical to TRBD2. This CDR3 is 16 amino acids long. The V gene's germline CDR1 is MNHNS and CDR2 SASEGT. The trim removed 4 bases at V and 6 bases at J, leaving 11 bases unmatched. The CDR3 sequence: CASSAGGAARGNEQFF. The CDR3 nucleotides are TGTGCCAGCAGTGCGGGAGGGGCCGCAAGGGGCAATGAGCAGTTCTTC.